This passage covers 27 T cell receptor beta chains from one sample sequenced in a study of T cells after yellow fever vaccination (dated by TCRdb to between 2018 and 2021). The sample's treatment or condition label is to be understood as: live attenuated yellow fever vaccine strain. The method was 5' RACE. Sequencing took place on an Illumina HiSeq 2500. TCRdb reran the public reads through fastp at Q25 and MiXCR, keeping productive beta chains. Each record represents a unique CDR3 protein, reported with the most common genes and DNA among its rows. This sample has more than 350,000 distinct CDR3 sequences in its table, and 11% of those were observed once. Roughly a sixth of the sample belongs to the ten largest clones. Source: PBMCs, taken on the day of the first yellow fever vaccination. These TCRs come from a man younger than 35 who received the YFV17D yellow fever vaccine.

The rearrangement uses TRBV6-5 and TRBJ2-5, with a tentative D call TRBD2 (6 bases). Per the germline V gene, CDR1 is MNHEY and CDR2 is SVGAGI. This CDR3 has 14 amino acids. V lost 5 bases and J 5 bases, leaving 15 bases between the germline ends. DNA for the CDR3: TGTGCCAGCAGTAACTTGCGGGGTCCGGAGACCCAGTACTTC. Residues: CASSNLRGPETQYF.

This clonotype was recorded many times. This rearrangement joins TRBV4-2 to TRBJ1-4; a possible D gene is TRBD1 (6 bases). CDR1 and CDR2 from the germline V gene are LGHNA and YNFKEQ. The CDR3 runs to 13 residues. Trimming pared 4 bases from V and 8 bases from J, leaving 11 bases between. The CDR3 sequence: CASSPWGAEKLFF. The CDR3 nucleotides read TGTGCCAGCAGCCCTTGGGGGGCCGAAAAACTGTTTTTT.

This chain links TRBV7-2 with TRBJ2-1, with D tentatively TRBD1 (5 bases). Trimming cost V 4 bases and J 0 bases, with 10 bases left between them. The CDR3 totals 15 residues. Germline CDR1 is SGHTA and CDR2 is FQGNSA. The CDR3 loop reads CASSSRRGSYNEQFF. The DNA for the CDR3 is TGTGCCAGCAGCTCCCGAAGGGGCTCCTACAATGAGCAGTTCTTC.

The chain employs TRBV25-1 and TRBJ1-6; tentative D call: TRBD1 (5 bases). This CDR3 has 13 residues. Germline-derived CDR1 and CDR2 are MGHDK and SYGVNS. The V end lost 4 bases, the J end lost 9 bases, and 10 bases lay between the germline ends. CDR3 protein: CASSVMDISPLHF. The DNA of the CDR3 is TGTGCCAGCAGTGTAATGGACATTTCACCCCTCCACTTT.

The CDR3 reads CASSAAGSNTEAFF. CDR3 coding DNA: TGTGCCAGCAGTGCAGCCGGGAGTAACACTGAAGCTTTCTTT. V is TRBV6-1 and J is TRBJ1-1; no clear D gene. Germline V gives CDR1 MNHNS, CDR2 SASEGT. This CDR3 comprises 14 residues. The ends were cut back, 4 bases at V and 2 bases at J, with 11 bases in the middle.

This sequence joins TRBV10-3 and TRBJ2-1; TRBD1 aligns across 7 bases. V trimming: 4 bases; J trimming: 9 bases; junction bases outside the gene matches: 12. Germline V CDR1 and CDR2: ENHRY, SYGVKD. CDR3 length equals 15 residues. DNA for the CDR3: TGTGCCATCAGTGGAGGGGGCCAGGGGGTCGGTGAGCAGTTCTTC. As protein: CAISGGGQGVGEQFF.

The chain recombines TRBV13 with TRBJ1-5; D remains ambiguous. The germline V gene encodes CDR1 PRHDT and CDR2 FYEKMQ (reference sequence). V was trimmed by 0 bases and J by 7 bases, leaving 7 bases between them. The CDR3 consists of 13 residues. The CDR3 nucleotides are TGTGCCAGCAGCTTAGGACTTTCGCAGCCCCAGCATTTT. This translates into CASSLGLSQPQHF.

A few counts support this clonotype. The chain combines TRBV5-5 with TRBJ2-1; no firm D call. The CDR3 sequence is 13 residues long. V was cut by 5 bases and J by 7 bases, with 13 bases left in between. CDR1 and CDR2 from the germline V gene are SGHKS and YYEKEE (reference sequence). The CDR3 is CASRREVGNEQFF. In DNA, the CDR3 is TGTGCCAGCAGACGTGAGGTGGGGAATGAGCAGTTCTTC.

A few counts support this clonotype. The rearrangement uses TRBV2 and TRBJ1-5; no clear D gene. The germline V gene has CDR1 SNHLY and CDR2 FYNNEI. The V end lost 4 bases, the J end lost 4 bases, and 14 bases lay between the germline ends. The CDR3 has 15 residues. The CDR3 here is CASSVQVLVNQPQHF. The DNA for the CDR3 is TGTGCCAGCAGTGTTCAGGTTTTAGTGAATCAGCCCCAGCATTTT.

This clonotype has only a few counts. This chain links TRBV5-6 with TRBJ1-1; 9 bases are a match to TRBD1. The CDR3 covers 16 residues. Germline lookup yields CDR1 SGHDT and CDR2 YYEEEE. V dropped 4 bases and J dropped 1; count of bases not matched to a gene: 8. The CDR3 DNA reads TGTGCCAGCAGCCCTCCGGGACAGGGTGGGAACACTGAAGCTTTCTTT. Protein: CASSPPGQGGNTEAFF.

There are many counts of this clonotype. This sequence joins TRBV5-1 and TRBJ1-1, with D tentatively TRBD1 (5 bases). The V end was cut by 0 bases, the J end by 11 bases, with 17 bases between. The CDR3 extends over 14 amino acids. The germline CDR1 and CDR2 sequences are SGHRS and YFSETQ. The CDR3 DNA sequence: TGCGCCAGCAGCTTGGGGCCCGAGGCGGGGCCGGCTTTCTTT. Translation: CASSLGPEAGPAFF.

Concerning this clonotype: The junction and the germline gene differ at one end; a read error may be behind it. The chain joins TRBV5-1 to TRBJ2-1, with 11 bases fitting TRBD1. The CDR3 extends over 15 amino acids. Looked up from germline, CDR1 is SGHRS and CDR2 is YFSETQ. CDR3 sequence (DNA): TGCGCCGGCAGCTCCCCGGGACAGGGGGTTAATGAGCAGTTCTTC. Translated, it gives CAGSSPGQGVNEQFF.

This clonotype has only a few counts. This chain links TRBV6-2 or TRBV6-3 with TRBJ2-5; D unclear. Germline CDR1 MNHEY, CDR2 SVGEGT. The ends were cut back, 2 bases at V and 6 bases at J, with 7 bases in the middle. The CDR3 runs to 12 residues. CDR3: CASSYPLKTQYF. CDR3 bases: TGTGCCAGCAGTTACCCCCTCAAGACCCAGTACTTC.

The chain is built from TRBV7-2 and TRBJ2-2, with 9 positions matching TRBD1. The V gene's germline CDR1 is SGHTA and CDR2 FQGNSA. V lost 5 bases and J lost 4; bases outside the gene matches: 5. There are 15 residues in the CDR3. CDR3 DNA: TGTGCCAGCAGCCCCCGGGACAGGGTCACCGGGGAGCTGTTTTTT. Its translation: CASSPRDRVTGELFF.

This chain connects TRBV3-1 to TRBJ2-3; D not certain. This CDR3 spans 12 amino acids. Looked up from germline, CDR1 is LGHDT and CDR2 is YNNKEL (reference sequence). V gave up 6 bases and J gave up 4 bases, with 8 bases separating them. The CDR3 here is CASSNRPDTQYF. The CDR3 DNA is TGTGCCAGCAGTAACCGGCCAGATACGCAGTATTTT.

This chain connects TRBV11-2 to TRBJ2-3; 14 nucleotides match TRBD2. This CDR3 spans 19 amino acids. Germline V gives CDR1 SGHAT, CDR2 FQNNGV. The trim removed 2 bases at V and 0 bases at J, leaving 7 bases unmatched. CDR3 sequence (DNA): TGTGCCAGCAGCTTACTGGGACTAGCGGGGGCTTACAGCACAGATACGCAGTATTTT. It specifies CASSLLGLAGAYSTDTQYF. The whole variable domain, remainder taken from reference TRBV11-2 and TRBJ2-3, is EAGVAQSPRYKIIEKRQSVAFWCNPISGHATLYWYQQILGQGPKLLIQFQNNGVVDDSQLPKDRFSAERLKGVDSTLKIQPAKLEDSAVYLCASSLLGLAGAYSTDTQYFGPGTRLTVL.

The V and J genes are TRBV11-2 and TRBJ2-3, with TRBD2 matching 8 bases. Germline assignment: CDR1 SGHAT and CDR2 FQNNGV. The CDR3 loop spans 16 amino acids. Trimming at V came to 2 bases and at J to 2 bases, leaving 6 bases not matched to a gene. The CDR3 DNA reads TGTGCCAGCAGCTTATTGACCGGGGGGGTCACAGATACGCAGTATTTT. This gives the protein CASSLLTGGVTDTQYF.

There are a few counts of this clonotype. The rearrangement links TRBV24-1 to TRBJ2-2; 7 bases are a match to TRBD1. Losses at the gene ends were 3 bases for V and 6 bases for J; bases not matched to a gene: 12. The CDR3 has 17 amino acids. Germline V CDR1 and CDR2: KGHDR, SFDVKD. Here the CDR3 reads CATSDGTGTVVPGELFF. CDR3 DNA: TGTGCCACCAGTGATGGGACCGGGACAGTTGTACCCGGGGAGCTGTTTTTT.

This clonotype has only a few counts. DNA for the CDR3: TGCAGTGCTAGAGCCACAGGGTCCTACGAGCAGTACTTC. Amino acids: CSARATGSYEQYF. V and J are TRBV20-1 and TRBJ2-7, with D maybe TRBD1 (6 bases). The V gene's germline CDR1 is DFQATT and CDR2 SNEGSKA (reference sequence). V lost 1 base and J lost 1, with 8 bases in between. The CDR3 is 13 amino acids.

This clonotype was seen ten or more times. This sequence joins TRBV7-9 and TRBJ2-7; 7 bases align to TRBD1. Germline-derived CDR1 and CDR2 are SEHNR and FQNEAQ (reference sequence). This CDR3 region has 14 residues. V shed 5 bases and J 2 bases; nucleotides not matched to a gene: 6. The CDR3 here is CASSAAGGTYEQYF. The CDR3 DNA reads as TGTGCCAGCAGCGCCGCAGGGGGAACCTACGAGCAGTACTTC. The full variable domain, with the rest looked up from reference TRBV7-9 and TRBJ2-7, is DTGVSQNPRHKITKRGQNVTFRCDPISEHNRLYWYRQTLGQGPEFLTYFQNEAQLEKSRLLSDRFSAERPKGSFSTLEIQRTEQGDSAMYLCASSAAGGTYEQYFGPGTRLTVT.

This clonotype occurred a few times. This chain connects TRBV6-1 to TRBJ1-5, with D uncertain. Between the trimmed V and J ends, which lost 2 bases and 0 bases, there was a span of 8 bases. Germline V gene sequence: CDR1 MNHNS, CDR2 SASEGT. The CDR3 totals 15 residues. The CDR3 sequence is CASSERFYSNQPQHF. The DNA of the CDR3 is TGTGCCAGCAGTGAAAGGTTTTATAGCAATCAGCCCCAGCATTTT.

In this sample, this clonotype turned up a few times. The rearrangement uses TRBV20-1 and TRBJ2-7, with D maybe TRBD2 (7 bases). Germline lookup yields CDR1 DFQATT and CDR2 SNEGSKA (reference sequence). The germline V and J ends were trimmed by 7 bases and 4 bases, with 14 bases remaining between them. The CDR3 loop spans 12 amino acids. CDR3 coding DNA: TGCAGTGTAGGGGGGGCTGGGTACGAGCAGTACTTC. Protein product: CSVGGAGYEQYF.

This chain joins TRBV10-3 and TRBJ2-4, with 12 bases matching TRBD1. Losses at the gene ends were 3 bases for V and 6 bases for J; bases not matched to a gene: 9. The CDR3 is made up of 17 amino acids. Germline V gene data show CDR1 as ENHRY and CDR2 as SYGVKD. The CDR3 sequence is CAISDRDRGLVPNIQYF. CDR3 DNA sequence: TGTGCCATCAGTGACCGGGACAGGGGGCTTGTTCCAAACATTCAGTACTTC.

The genes are TRBV10-3 and TRBJ1-2, with D maybe TRBD1 (5 bases). The CDR3 runs to 15 residues. From germline, CDR1 is ENHRY and CDR2 SYGVKD. Between the trimmed V and J ends, which lost 1 base and 5 bases, there was a span of 14 bases. The CDR3 loop reads CAISEYRDGPYGYTF. DNA for the CDR3: TGTGCCATCAGTGAGTACCGGGACGGGCCTTATGGCTACACCTTC.

The chain combines TRBV9 with TRBJ2-3, with 10 bases fitting TRBD1. CDR1 is SGDLS, CDR2 YYNGEE, per germline. CDR3 length: 15 amino acids. Losses at the gene ends were 4 bases for V and 5 bases for J; bases not matched to a gene: 7. Written as DNA, the CDR3 is TGTGCCAGCAGCCGGACAGGGGGGTATGAAGATACGCAGTATTTT. It yields the protein CASSRTGGYEDTQYF.

This chain connects TRBV10-3 to TRBJ2-3; the match to TRBD2 covers 13 bases. Germline trimming cut 2 bases from V and 2 bases from J; bases unmatched to any gene: 4. This CDR3 spans 17 amino acids. From germline, CDR1 is ENHRY and CDR2 SYGVKD. CDR3 nucleotides: TGTGCCATCAGTGAGCGGACTAGCGGGGGCTTCACAGATACGCAGTATTTT. It specifies CAISERTSGGFTDTQYF.

This clonotype was found a few times. The chain recombines TRBV6-1 with TRBJ1-1, with TRBD1 identical over 8 bases. V shed 5 bases and J 5 bases; nucleotides not matched to a gene: 7. CDR3 length equals 14 residues. Looked up from germline, CDR1 is MNHNS and CDR2 is SASEGT. As DNA, the CDR3 is TGTGCCAGCAGTCCCGACAGGGGACGAACTGAAGCTTTCTTT. It specifies CASSPDRGRTEAFF.